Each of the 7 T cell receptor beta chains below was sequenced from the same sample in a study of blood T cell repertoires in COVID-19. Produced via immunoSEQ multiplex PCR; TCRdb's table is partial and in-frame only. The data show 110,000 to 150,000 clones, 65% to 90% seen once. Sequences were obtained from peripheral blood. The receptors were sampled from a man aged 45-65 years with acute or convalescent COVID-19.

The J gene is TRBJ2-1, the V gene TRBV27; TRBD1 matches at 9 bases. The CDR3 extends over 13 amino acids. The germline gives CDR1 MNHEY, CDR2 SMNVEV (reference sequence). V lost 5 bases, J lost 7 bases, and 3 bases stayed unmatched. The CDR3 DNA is TGTGCCAGCAGTCCCGGGACAGGGAATGAGCAGTTCTTC. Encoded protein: CASSPGTGNEQFF.

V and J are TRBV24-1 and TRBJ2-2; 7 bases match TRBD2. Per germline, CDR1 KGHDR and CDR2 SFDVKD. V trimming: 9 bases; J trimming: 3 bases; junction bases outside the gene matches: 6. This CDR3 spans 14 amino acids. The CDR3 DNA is TGTGCCACCTCGACTAGCAGCTACACCGGGGAGCTGTTTTTT. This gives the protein CATSTSSYTGELFF.

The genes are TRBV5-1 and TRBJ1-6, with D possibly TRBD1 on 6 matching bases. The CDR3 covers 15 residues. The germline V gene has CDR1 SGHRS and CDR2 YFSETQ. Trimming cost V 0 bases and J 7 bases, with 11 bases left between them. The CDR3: CASSLGTGQNSPLHF. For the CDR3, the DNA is TGCGCCAGCAGCTTGGGTACAGGACAGAATTCACCCCTCCACTTT.

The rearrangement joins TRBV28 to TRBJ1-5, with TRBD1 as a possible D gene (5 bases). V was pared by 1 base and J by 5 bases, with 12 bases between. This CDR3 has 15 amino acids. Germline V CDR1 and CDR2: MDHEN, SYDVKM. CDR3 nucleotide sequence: TGTGCCAGCAGTTTATATGGGGGGGGTCATCAGCCCCAGCATTTT. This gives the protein CASSLYGGGHQPQHF.

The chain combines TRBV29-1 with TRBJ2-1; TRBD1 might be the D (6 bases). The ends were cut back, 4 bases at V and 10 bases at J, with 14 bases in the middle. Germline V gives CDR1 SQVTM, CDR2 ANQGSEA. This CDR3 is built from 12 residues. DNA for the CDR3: TGCAGCGTTGGACAGCACGGGACAGAGCAGTTCTTC. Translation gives CSVGQHGTEQFF.

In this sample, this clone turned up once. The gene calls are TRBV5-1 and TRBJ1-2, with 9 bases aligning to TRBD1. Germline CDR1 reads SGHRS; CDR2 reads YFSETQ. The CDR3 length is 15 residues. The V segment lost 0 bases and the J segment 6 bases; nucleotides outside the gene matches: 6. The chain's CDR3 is CASSLAPGQGDGYTF. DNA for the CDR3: TGCGCCAGCAGCTTGGCCCCGGGACAGGGCGATGGCTACACCTTC.

The CDR3 DNA reads TGCAGTGCTAGTAACACGGCTAGCGGGAAAAGCGAGCAGTACTTC. Residues: CSASNTASGKSEQYF. This chain joins TRBV20-1 and TRBJ2-7; TRBD2 aligns across 9 bases. V lost 3 bases, J lost 6 bases, and 12 bases stayed unmatched. The CDR3 has 15 residues. Germline V CDR1 and CDR2: DFQATT, SNEGSKA (reference sequence).